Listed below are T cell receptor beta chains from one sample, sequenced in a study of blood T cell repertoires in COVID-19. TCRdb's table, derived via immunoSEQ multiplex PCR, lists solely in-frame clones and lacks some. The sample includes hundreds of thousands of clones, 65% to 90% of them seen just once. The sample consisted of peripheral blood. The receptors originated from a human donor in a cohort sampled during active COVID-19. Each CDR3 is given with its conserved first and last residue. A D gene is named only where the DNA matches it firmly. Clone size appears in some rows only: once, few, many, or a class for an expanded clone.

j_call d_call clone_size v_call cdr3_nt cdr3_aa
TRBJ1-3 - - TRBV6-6 TGTGCCTCCGCCTGGGGGCGTCGCTCTGGAAACACCATATATTTT CASAWGRRSGNTIYF
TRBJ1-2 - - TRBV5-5 TGTGCCAGCAGCTTGCAGGGTGACTATGGCTACACCTTC CASSLQGDYGYTF
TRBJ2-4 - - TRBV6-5 TGTGCCAGCAGTCCAGTCGGGGCCAAAAACATTCAGTACTTC CASSPVGAKNIQYF
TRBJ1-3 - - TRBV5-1 TGCGCCAGCAGCTTGGAGCAGGGTGGGGGAAACACCATATATTTT CASSLEQGGGNTIYF
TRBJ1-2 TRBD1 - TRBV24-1 TGTGCCACCAGTGAAACAGGGGGCGCCTATGGCTACACCTTC CATSETGGAYGYTF
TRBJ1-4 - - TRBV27 TGTGCCAGCAGTACGGGACACCGGGGAGGGGAAAAACTGTTTTTT CASSTGHRGGEKLFF
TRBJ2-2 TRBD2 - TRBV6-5 TGTGCCAGCAGTAGACTAGCGGGGGCCGGGGAGCTGTTTTTT CASSRLAGAGELFF
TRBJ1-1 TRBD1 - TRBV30 TGTGCCTGGAGTGTACCCAGACAGGGGGGGACTGAAGCTTTCTTT CAWSVPRQGGTEAFF
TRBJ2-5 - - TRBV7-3 TGTGCCAGCAGCTCACGACTGAGAGAGACCCAGTACTTC CASSSRLRETQYF
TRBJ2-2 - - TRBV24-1 TGTGCCACCAGTGATTTGGCCGGGGGGAACACCGGGGAGCTGTTTTTT CATSDLAGGNTGELFF
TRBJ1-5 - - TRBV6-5 TGTGCCAGCAGGGTAGATAGCAATCAGCCCCAGCATTTT CASRVDSNQPQHF
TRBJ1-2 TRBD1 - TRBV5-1 TGCGCCAGCAGCTCTACAGGGGGCGGATATGGCTACACCTTC CASSSTGGGYGYTF
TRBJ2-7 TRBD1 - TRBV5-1 TGCGCCAGCAGCCGACAAGGGACAGGGTACGAGCAGTACTTC CASSRQGTGYEQYF
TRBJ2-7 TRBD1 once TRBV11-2 TGTGCCAGCAGCTTAGACAGGGGGTCGGACGAGCAGTACTTC CASSLDRGSDEQYF
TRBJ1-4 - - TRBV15 TGTGCCACCAGCAGAGGGGGAGGTGCAACTAATGAAAAACTGTTTTTT CATSRGGGATNEKLFF
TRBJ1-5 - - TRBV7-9 TGTGCCAGCAGCTTAGGGAGGGACGACTGGTATAGCAATCAGCCCCAGCATTTT CASSLGRDDWYSNQPQHF
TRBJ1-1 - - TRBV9 TGTGCCAGCAGCGTAGGACAAGCGAACACTGAAGCTTTCTTT CASSVGQANTEAFF
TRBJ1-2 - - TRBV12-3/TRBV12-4 TGTGCCAGCAGTCTGGAGGGTCGGGGCTACACCTTC CASSLEGRGYTF
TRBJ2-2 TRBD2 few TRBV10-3 TGTGCCATCAGTGGCCCGGGGGGGGACACCGGGGAGCTGTTTTTT CAISGPGGDTGELFF